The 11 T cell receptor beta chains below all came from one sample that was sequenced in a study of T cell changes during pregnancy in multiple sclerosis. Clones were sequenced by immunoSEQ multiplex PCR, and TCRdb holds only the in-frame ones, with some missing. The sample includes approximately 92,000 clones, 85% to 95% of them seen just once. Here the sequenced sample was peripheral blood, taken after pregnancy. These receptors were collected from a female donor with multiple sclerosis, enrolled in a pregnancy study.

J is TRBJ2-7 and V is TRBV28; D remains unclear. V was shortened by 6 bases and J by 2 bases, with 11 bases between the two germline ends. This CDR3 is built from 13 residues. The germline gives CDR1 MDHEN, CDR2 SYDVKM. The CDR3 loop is CASSQVAPYEQYF. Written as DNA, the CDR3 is TGTGCCAGCAGCCAGGTTGCCCCCTACGAGCAGTACTTC.

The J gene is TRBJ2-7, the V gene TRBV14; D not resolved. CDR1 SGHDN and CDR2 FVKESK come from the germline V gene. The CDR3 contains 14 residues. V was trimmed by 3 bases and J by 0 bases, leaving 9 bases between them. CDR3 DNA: TGTGCCAGCAGCCAGGAGACGCCCTCCTACGAGCAGTACTTC. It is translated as CASSQETPSYEQYF.

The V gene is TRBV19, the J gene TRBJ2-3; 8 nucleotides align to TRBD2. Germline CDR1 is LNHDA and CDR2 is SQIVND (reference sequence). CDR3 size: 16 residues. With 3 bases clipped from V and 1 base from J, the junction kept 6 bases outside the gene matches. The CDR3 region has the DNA TGTGCCAGTAGTATCGTAGCGGGAAGGGGCACAGATACGCAGTATTTT. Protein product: CASSIVAGRGTDTQYF. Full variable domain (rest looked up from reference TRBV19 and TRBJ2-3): DGGITQSPKYLFRKEGQNVTLSCEQNLNHDAMYWYRQDPGQGLRLIYYSQIVNDFQKGDIAEGYSVSREKKESFPLTVTSAQKNPTAFYLCASSIVAGRGTDTQYFGPGTRLTVL.

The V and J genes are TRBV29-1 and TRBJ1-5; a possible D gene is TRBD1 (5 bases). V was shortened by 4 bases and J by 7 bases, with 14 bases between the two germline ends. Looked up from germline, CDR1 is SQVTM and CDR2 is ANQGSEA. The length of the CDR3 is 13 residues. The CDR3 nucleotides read TGCAGCGTTGTGGGGGGTTCAGGACAGCCCCAGCATTTT. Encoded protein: CSVVGGSGQPQHF.

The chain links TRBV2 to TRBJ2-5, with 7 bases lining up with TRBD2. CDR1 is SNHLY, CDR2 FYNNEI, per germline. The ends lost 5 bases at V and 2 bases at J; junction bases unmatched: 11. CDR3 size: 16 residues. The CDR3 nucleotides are TGTGCCAGCAGTAGACCTAGACTAGCCGAACAAGAGACCCAGTACTTC. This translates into CASSRPRLAEQETQYF.

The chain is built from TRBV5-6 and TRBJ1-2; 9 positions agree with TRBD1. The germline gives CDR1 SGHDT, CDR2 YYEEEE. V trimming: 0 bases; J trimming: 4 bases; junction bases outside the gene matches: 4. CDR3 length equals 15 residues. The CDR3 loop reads CASSLGQGGIYGYTF. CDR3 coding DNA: TGTGCCAGCAGCTTGGGACAGGGGGGGATCTATGGCTACACCTTC. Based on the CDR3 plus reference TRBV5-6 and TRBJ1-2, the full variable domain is DAGVTQSPTHLIKTRGQQVTLRCSPKSGHDTVSWYQQALGQGPQFIFQYYEEEERQRGNFPDRFSGHQFPNYSSELNVNALLLGDSALYLCASSLGQGGIYGYTFGSGTRLTVV.

The CDR3 loop is CASSELGQGRYEQYF. As DNA, the CDR3 is TGTGCCAGCAGTGAGTTGGGACAGGGTCGCTACGAGCAGTACTTC. The chain couples TRBV25-1 to TRBJ2-7; 9 nucleotides agree with TRBD1. Germline V gives CDR1 MGHDK, CDR2 SYGVNS. With V trimmed by 3 bases and J by 3 bases, 6 bases remained unmatched. The CDR3 has 15 amino acids.

The CDR3 sequence is CASSLVMTSGTWDNEQFF. DNA for the CDR3: TGTGCCAGCAGCTTAGTCATGACTAGCGGGACCTGGGACAATGAGCAGTTCTTC. The chain recombines TRBV7-9 with TRBJ2-1, with 11 bases matching TRBD2. This CDR3 is 18 amino acids long. The V gene's germline CDR1 is SEHNR and CDR2 FQNEAQ (reference sequence). V dropped 1 base and J dropped 5; count of bases not matched to a gene: 10. Full variable domain (outside the CDR3, taken from reference TRBV7-9 and TRBJ2-1): DTGVSQNPRHKITKRGQNVTFRCDPISEHNRLYWYRQTLGQGPEFLTYFQNEAQLEKSRLLSDRFSAERPKGSFSTLEIQRTEQGDSAMYLCASSLVMTSGTWDNEQFFGPGTRLTVL.

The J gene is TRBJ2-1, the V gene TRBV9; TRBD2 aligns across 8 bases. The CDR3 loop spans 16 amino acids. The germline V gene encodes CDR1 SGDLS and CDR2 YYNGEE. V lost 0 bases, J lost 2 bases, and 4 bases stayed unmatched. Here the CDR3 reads CASSVATGGPYNEQFF. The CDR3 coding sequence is TGTGCCAGCAGCGTAGCAACGGGAGGGCCCTACAATGAGCAGTTCTTC. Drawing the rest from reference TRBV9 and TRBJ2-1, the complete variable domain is DSGVTQTPKHLITATGQRVTLRCSPRSGDLSVYWYQQSLDQGLQFLIQYYNGEERAKGNILERFSAQQFPDLHSELNLSSLELGDSALYFCASSVATGGPYNEQFFGPGTRLTVL.

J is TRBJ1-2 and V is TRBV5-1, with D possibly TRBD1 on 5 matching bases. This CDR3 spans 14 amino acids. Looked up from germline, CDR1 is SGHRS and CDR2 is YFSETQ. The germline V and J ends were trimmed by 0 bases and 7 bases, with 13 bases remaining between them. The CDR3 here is CASSLAGGARGYTF. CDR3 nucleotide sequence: TGCGCCAGCAGCTTGGCCGGGGGAGCCCGTGGCTACACCTTC. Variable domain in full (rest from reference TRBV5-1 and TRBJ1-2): KAGVTQTPRYLIKTRGQQVTLSCSPISGHRSVSWYQQTPGQGLQFLFEYFSETQRNKGNFPGRFSGRQFSNSRSEMNVSTLELGDSALYLCASSLAGGARGYTFGSGTRLTVV.

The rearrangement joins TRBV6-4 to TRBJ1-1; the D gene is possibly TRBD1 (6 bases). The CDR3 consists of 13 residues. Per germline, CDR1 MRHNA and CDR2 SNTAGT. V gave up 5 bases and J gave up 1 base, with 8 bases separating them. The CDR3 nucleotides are TGTGCCAGCAGTCAGGGGTGGAACACTGAAGCTTTCTTT. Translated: CASSQGWNTEAFF.